These 20 T cell receptor beta chains originate from one sample sequenced in a study of shared clonotypes between healthy human individuals. Selected positively for CCR7 and CD45RO-negative, naive CD8 cells excluded terminally differentiated effector memory CD45RA+ cells. Clones were read by immunoSEQ multiplex PCR, and TCRdb kept only the in-frame ones, dropping some. The data show about 2 million clones, 85% to 95% seen once. Source material: naive CD8+ T cells sorted from blood. These receptors were collected from a young man in good health.

This clone was counted a single time. The V and J genes are TRBV4-3 and TRBJ2-7; D unclear. The CDR3 loop spans 16 amino acids. V dropped 0 bases and J dropped 3 bases, with 15 bases sitting between them. Looked up from germline, CDR1 is LGHNA and CDR2 is YSLEER. CDR3: CASSQDRAAGYYEQYF. DNA for the CDR3: TGCGCCAGCAGCCAAGATAGGGCGGCAGGATACTACGAGCAGTACTTC.

The CDR3 protein is CASSLMGEQYF. The CDR3 coding sequence is TGTGCCAGCTCCTTAATGGGGGAGCAGTACTTC. The chain recombines TRBV13 with TRBJ2-7; D gene uncertain. V lost 8 bases and J 7 bases, leaving 12 bases between the germline ends. Per germline, CDR1 PRHDT and CDR2 FYEKMQ (reference sequence). The CDR3 has 11 amino acids.

V usage is TRBV5-6 and J usage is TRBJ2-7, with D tentatively TRBD1 (6 bases). Trimming took off 4 bases at V and 0 bases at J, with 23 bases between the two ends. Germline CDR1 is SGHDT and CDR2 is YYEEEE. The CDR3 spans 18 residues. CDR3 sequence: CASSVTLWGQGNSYEQYF. The CDR3 DNA is TGTGCCAGCAGCGTCACACTTTGGGGGCAGGGAAACTCCTACGAGCAGTACTTC.

The chain employs TRBV7-6 and TRBJ2-1, with TRBD1 matching over 10 bases. Germline loops: CDR1 SGHVS, CDR2 FNYEAQ. The CDR3 has 15 amino acids. V lost 4 bases to trimming and J lost 7 bases; unmatched junction nucleotides: 7. The DNA for the CDR3 is TGTGCCAGCAGCTCAGACAGGGGGCTTGGGAATGAGCAGTTCTTC. Translation gives CASSSDRGLGNEQFF. Looking up the rest from reference TRBV7-6 and TRBJ2-1 gives the full variable domain: GAGVSQSPRYKVTKRGQDVALRCDPISGHVSLYWYRQALGQGPEFLTYFNYEAQQDKSGLPNDRFSAERPEGSISTLTIQRTEQRDSAMYRCASSSDRGLGNEQFFGPGTRLTVL.

The chain couples TRBV2 to TRBJ2-3, with D possibly matching TRBD2 (6 bases). Per germline, CDR1 SNHLY and CDR2 FYNNEI. Trimming cost V 6 bases and J 3 bases, with 16 bases left between them. CDR3 length equals 15 residues. The CDR3 here is CASSVGPRETDTQYF. CDR3 sequence (DNA): TGTGCCAGCAGCGTCGGACCCCGGGAGACAGATACGCAGTATTTT.

The J gene is TRBJ2-5, the V gene TRBV5-1; tentatively, D is TRBD2 (7 bases). The V gene's germline CDR1 is SGHRS and CDR2 YFSETQ. The CDR3 has 15 residues. V shed 2 bases and J shed 1 base, with 12 bases lying between them. This chain's CDR3 is CASSFRGGPQETQYF. In DNA form, the CDR3 reads TGCGCCAGCAGCTTTCGCGGGGGCCCCCAAGAGACCCAGTACTTC.

With respect to this clone: At one end the junction does not follow the germline gene, possibly because of a read error. The chain couples TRBV7-8 to TRBJ1-2, with D possibly being TRBD1 (5 bases). This CDR3 comprises 15 residues. Germline values: CDR1 SGHVS, CDR2 FQNEAQ. The CDR3 coding sequence is TGTGCCAGCAGCTTATCGGCAGGGATAACGTATGACTACACCTTC. It codes for CASSLSAGITYDYTF.

The chain is built from TRBV7-9 and TRBJ1-3, with unresolved D. The CDR3 spans 15 residues. From germline, CDR1 is SEHNR and CDR2 FQNEAQ (reference sequence). Trimming took off 10 bases at V and 0 bases at J, with 16 bases between the two ends. The CDR3 here is CATQKGSSSGNTIYF. CDR3 in DNA: TGTGCCACCCAGAAAGGCAGTTCCTCTGGAAACACCATATATTTT.

This chain connects TRBV7-9 to TRBJ1-2; D unresolved. Germline V gives CDR1 SEHNR, CDR2 FQNEAQ (reference sequence). CDR3 length: 12 amino acids. The V gene lost 5 bases and the J gene lost 8 bases, with 12 bases spanning the gap. CDR3 DNA: TGTGCCAGCAGCCCCTTGTTGGGGGGCTACACCTTC. Amino acid sequence: CASSPLLGGYTF.

As concerns this clone: Other DNA sequences in this specimen translate into the identical CDR3. The genes are TRBV27 and TRBJ2-3, with TRBD2 matching over 7 bases. The V gene's germline CDR1 is MNHEY and CDR2 SMNVEV (reference sequence). This CDR3 spans 14 amino acids. Trimming at V came to 3 bases and at J to 1 base, leaving 1 base not matched to a gene. The CDR3 DNA reads as TGTGCCAGCAGTTTGGCGGGGGGCACAGATACGCAGTATTTT. Translated: CASSLAGGTDTQYF.

The J gene is TRBJ1-1, the V gene TRBV4-1; D ambiguous. The germline V and J ends were trimmed by 0 bases and 0 bases, with 14 bases remaining between them. There are 17 residues in the CDR3. Germline V gene sequence: CDR1 MGHRA, CDR2 YSYEKL. This chain's CDR3 is CASSQESVLVMNTEAFF. The CDR3 bases are TGCGCCAGCAGCCAAGAATCTGTTTTAGTGATGAACACTGAAGCTTTCTTT.

The chain uses TRBV4-2 and TRBJ1-2, with TRBD1 matching 7 bases. The CDR3 loop spans 17 amino acids. The V gene end was trimmed by 3 bases and the J gene end by 0 bases; junction bases not matched to a gene: 10. Germline V gene lookup returns CDR1 LGHNA and CDR2 YNFKEQ. As DNA, the CDR3 is TGTGCCAGCAGCCAGGCTGACAGGGCCTCCTCTAACTATGGCTACACCTTC. It codes for CASSQADRASSNYGYTF.

V gene TRBV27 combines with J gene TRBJ2-1; 15 nucleotides agree with TRBD2. The CDR3 has 16 amino acids. The V gene end was trimmed by 8 bases and the J gene end by 4 bases; junction bases not matched to a gene: 6. Germline V gives CDR1 MNHEY, CDR2 SMNVEV (reference sequence). Here the CDR3 reads CASRTSGREGYNEQFF. The CDR3 DNA sequence: TGTGCCAGCCGGACTAGCGGGAGGGAGGGGTACAATGAGCAGTTCTTC.

The sample holds one count of this clone. The chain recombines TRBV28 with TRBJ2-2; D is undetermined. Deletions cut 8 bases from V and 2 bases from J, with 15 bases between. CDR1 is MDHEN and CDR2 is SYDVKM in the germline V gene. The CDR3 spans 15 residues. Written as DNA, the CDR3 is TGTGCCAGCCGTCGTAGTGGAGATAACACCGGGGAGCTGTTTTTT. Translated: CASRRSGDNTGELFF. The full variable domain, rest sourced from reference TRBV28 and TRBJ2-2, is DVKVTQSSRYLVKRTGEKVFLECVQDMDHENMFWYRQDPGLGLRLIYFSYDVKMKEKGDIPEGYSVSREKKERFSLILESASTNQTSMYLCASRRSGDNTGELFFGEGSRLTVL.

This chain connects TRBV25-1 to TRBJ2-5; D is possibly TRBD2 (6 bases). Trimming pared 1 base from V and 2 bases from J, leaving 14 bases between. Germline V gene data show CDR1 as MGHDK and CDR2 as SYGVNS. The CDR3 consists of 16 residues. CDR3: CASSEFEEEGQETQYF. CDR3 bases: TGTGCCAGCAGTGAATTTGAGGAGGAGGGACAAGAGACCCAGTACTTC. The complete variable domain, with remaining parts taken from reference TRBV25-1 and TRBJ2-5, reads EADIYQTPRYLVIGTGKKITLECSQTMGHDKMYWYQQDPGMELHLIHYSYGVNSTEKGDLSSESTVSRIRTEHFPLTLESARPSHTSQYLCASSEFEEEGQETQYFGPGTRLLVL.

V is TRBV9 and J is TRBJ2-2; tentatively, D is TRBD1 or TRBD2 (6 bases each). This CDR3 is 17 amino acids long. Trimming left V 4 bases short and J 2 bases short, with 18 bases between. Germline lookup yields CDR1 SGDLS and CDR2 YYNGEE. DNA for the CDR3: TGTGCCAGCAGCCCCATTCTACGGGGGCACAACACCGGGGAGCTGTTTTTT. Residues: CASSPILRGHNTGELFF.

Here the CDR3 DNA reads TGTGCCAGCAGTTTGGGCTTAACTAGCACAGATACGCAGTATTTT. Encoded protein: CASSLGLTSTDTQYF. V usage is TRBV28 and J usage is TRBJ2-3, with D hard to call. The germline CDR1 and CDR2 sequences are MDHEN and SYDVKM. The CDR3 covers 15 residues. V shed 3 bases and J shed 0 bases, with 10 bases lying between them.

Comment on this clone: At the DNA level, this CDR3 is encoded by other sequences in the same sample as well. This sequence joins TRBV5-4 and TRBJ2-7, with a possible D match to TRBD2 (6 bases). Trimming removed 0 bases from V and 0 bases from J, with 10 bases in between. The CDR3 loop spans 15 amino acids. The germline V gene has CDR1 SGHNT and CDR2 YYREEE (reference sequence). CDR3 DNA: TGTGCCAGCAGCTTGGTGGGGGGTCCCTCCTACGAGCAGTACTTC. Amino acid sequence: CASSLVGGPSYEQYF.

The chain carries TRBV11-2 and TRBJ2-7; no definite D call. The CDR3 length is 14 residues. Germline V lookup: CDR1 SGHAT, CDR2 FQNNGV. V dropped 2 bases and J dropped 9 bases, with 17 bases sitting between them. Here the CDR3 DNA reads TGTGCCAGCAGCTTACATGATCACCTACGGGCGCAGTACTTC. Translated: CASSLHDHLRAQYF.

This clone was observed a single time. The chain couples TRBV5-1 to TRBJ1-1; 7 nucleotides align to TRBD1. V lost 3 bases and J lost 5; bases outside the gene matches: 10. The CDR3 length is 15 residues. The germline gives CDR1 SGHRS, CDR2 YFSETQ. CDR3 region: CASSSDRAGGTEAFF. CDR3 nucleotides: TGCGCCAGCAGCTCTGACAGGGCAGGGGGGACTGAAGCTTTCTTT.